Following are 24 T cell receptor beta chains from one sample sequenced in a study of T cells in localized non-small cell lung cancer. The protocol was immunoSEQ multiplex PCR, while the TCRdb copy is restricted to in-frame clones and leaves out a portion. The table shows over 70,000 clones, with 85% to 90% occurring only once. Sequencing used peripheral blood, obtained before any cancer treatment. The receptors shown here come from a male donor older than 55 with stage III squamous cell lung carcinoma.

The chain carries TRBV2 and TRBJ2-5; 7 nucleotides align to TRBD1. CDR3 length: 15 residues. V dropped 6 bases and J dropped 5; count of bases not matched to a gene: 12. Germline V CDR1 and CDR2: SNHLY, FYNNEI. The CDR3 protein is CASSPRGLVLETQYF. The CDR3 DNA reads TGTGCCAGCAGCCCAAGGGGGCTGGTTTTGGAGACCCAGTACTTC.

V is TRBV5-1 and J is TRBJ1-6; no clear D. The V gene lost 0 bases and the J gene lost 0 bases, with 7 bases spanning the gap. The CDR3 length is 16 residues. Germline-derived CDR1 and CDR2 are SGHRS and YFSETQ. The CDR3 here is CASSLGLSSYNSPLHF. The CDR3, as DNA: TGCGCCAGCAGCTTGGGGTTAAGCTCCTATAATTCACCCCTCCACTTT.

CDR3 coding DNA: TGTGCCAGCAGCTTAGCGGGGTCGGTTGCCAAAAACATTCAGTACTTC. The encoded protein is CASSLAGSVAKNIQYF. The chain uses TRBV7-9 and TRBJ2-4; D is uncertain. V was shortened by 0 bases and J by 1 base, with 10 bases between the two germline ends. Germline V lookup: CDR1 SEHNR, CDR2 FQNEAQ (reference sequence). This CDR3 has 16 amino acids. Full variable domain (outside the CDR3, taken from reference TRBV7-9 and TRBJ2-4): DTGVSQNPRHKITKRGQNVTFRCDPISEHNRLYWYRQTLGQGPEFLTYFQNEAQLEKSRLLSDRFSAERPKGSFSTLEIQRTEQGDSAMYLCASSLAGSVAKNIQYFGAGTRLSVL.

The genes are TRBV7-9 and TRBJ1-4; 9 bases are a match to TRBD1. This CDR3 has 14 residues. The junction had 0 bases not matched to a gene; V was cut back by 1 base and J by 6 bases. Germline CDR1 SEHNR, CDR2 FQNEAQ (reference sequence). CDR3 residues: CASSLGTGDEKLFF. The CDR3 region has the DNA TGTGCCAGCAGCTTAGGGACAGGGGATGAAAAACTGTTTTTT.

V is TRBV6-5 and J is TRBJ1-5; no firm D call. Trimming cost V 0 bases and J 9 bases, with 9 bases left between them. CDR1 and CDR2 from the germline V gene are MNHEY and SVGAGI. CDR3 length: 13 amino acids. The CDR3 DNA sequence: TGTGCCAGCAGTTACTCGACCCGATGGCCCCAGCATTTT. It translates to CASSYSTRWPQHF.

The V call is TRBV19, the J call TRBJ1-4; 10 nucleotides agree with TRBD1. J gave up 4 bases and V 6 bases, and 5 bases lay outside the gene matches. The CDR3 length is 15 residues. Germline CDR1 LNHDA, CDR2 SQIVND (reference sequence). The CDR3 is CASRTGGYVNEKLFF. Here the CDR3 DNA reads TGTGCCAGTAGGACAGGGGGCTATGTTAATGAAAAACTGTTTTTT.

This chain uses TRBV4-2 with TRBJ2-3; D may correspond to TRBD1 or TRBD2 (6 bases each). The CDR3 loop spans 13 amino acids. CDR1 LGHNA and CDR2 YNFKEQ come from the germline V gene. V was trimmed by 5 bases and J by 5 bases, leaving 11 bases between them. CDR3 sequence (DNA): TGTGCCAGCAGCGAAGGGGGGCAAGATACGCAGTATTTT. As protein: CASSEGGQDTQYF.

The J gene is TRBJ2-1, the V gene TRBV12-5, with D possibly matching TRBD1 (6 bases). The germline V gene has CDR1 LGHNT and CDR2 FRNRAP. Trimming cost V 1 base and J 3 bases, with 13 bases left between them. This CDR3 is built from 16 residues. As DNA, the CDR3 is TGTGCTAGTGGTTTGGAAACAGGGCCGCGCTACAATGAGCAGTTCTTC. The encoded protein is CASGLETGPRYNEQFF.

The chain links TRBV6-5 to TRBJ2-7; maybe TRBD1 (6 bases). This CDR3 has 14 amino acids. Germline CDR1 and CDR2: MNHEY and SVGAGI. V was clipped by 2 bases and J by 7 bases, with 15 bases between them. The CDR3 nucleotides read TGTGCCAGCAGTTACGACAGGAGCTCGCGGGAGCAGTACTTC. Translated: CASSYDRSSREQYF.

The DNA for the CDR3 is TGCGCCAGCAGCTTACAGGGACAGGGGAACACCGGGGAGCTGTTTTTT. Protein sequence: CASSLQGQGNTGELFF. The chain links TRBV5-1 to TRBJ2-2, with 9 bases matching TRBD1. The ends lost 2 bases at V and 1 base at J; junction bases unmatched: 3. CDR3 size: 16 residues. Looked up from germline, CDR1 is SGHRS and CDR2 is YFSETQ.

The chain couples TRBV11-2 to TRBJ1-2; no clear D. V was trimmed by 4 bases and J by 3 bases, leaving 6 bases between them. In germline, CDR1 is SGHAT, CDR2 FQNNGV. The CDR3 has 12 residues. The CDR3 loop reads CASSSWYYGYTF. DNA of the CDR3: TGTGCCAGCAGCTCGTGGTACTATGGCTACACCTTC.

This chain connects TRBV5-1 to TRBJ2-3; D is ambiguous. The CDR3 contains 15 residues. Trimming removed 7 bases from V and 1 base from J, with 16 bases in between. The germline CDR1 and CDR2 sequences are SGHRS and YFSETQ. The CDR3 sequence: CASRPTFTGTDTQYF. The CDR3, as DNA: TGCGCCAGCCGGCCTACGTTCACGGGCACAGATACGCAGTATTTT. Full variable domain (missing parts from reference TRBV5-1 and TRBJ2-3): KAGVTQTPRYLIKTRGQQVTLSCSPISGHRSVSWYQQTPGQGLQFLFEYFSETQRNKGNFPGRFSGRQFSNSRSEMNVSTLELGDSALYLCASRPTFTGTDTQYFGPGTRLTVL.

In its sample, this clone was seen a few times. The rearrangement uses TRBV29-1 and TRBJ2-2; maybe TRBD1 (5 bases). The CDR3 is 11 amino acids. Trimming shortened V by 6 bases and J by 5 bases, and 7 bases separated the two germline ends. Germline-derived CDR1 and CDR2 are SQVTM and ANQGSEA. CDR3: CSVQGTGELFF. The CDR3 bases are TGCAGCGTCCAGGGTACCGGGGAGCTGTTTTTT.

The V gene is TRBV6-6, the J gene TRBJ2-1, with 9 bases lining up with TRBD1. The V segment lost 4 bases and the J segment 7 bases; nucleotides outside the gene matches: 8. This CDR3 has 15 amino acids. Per the germline V gene, CDR1 is MNHNY and CDR2 is SVGAGI (reference sequence). The CDR3: CASSSLQGAGNEQFF. The DNA for the CDR3 is TGTGCCAGCAGTTCCCTACAGGGGGCAGGTAATGAGCAGTTCTTC.

This clone was seen once. The chain uses TRBV5-1 and TRBJ1-2, with TRBD1 matching 10 bases. J gave up 4 bases and V 0 bases, and 0 bases lay outside the gene matches. This CDR3 is built from 14 residues. The germline V gene encodes CDR1 SGHRS and CDR2 YFSETQ. Here the CDR3 reads CASSLGTGGYGYTF. The CDR3, as DNA: TGCGCCAGCAGCTTGGGGACAGGGGGCTATGGCTACACCTTC.

This rearrangement joins TRBV11-1 to TRBJ2-3; TRBD2 matches 10 bases. The CDR3 contains 16 residues. Germline V gene data show CDR1 as SGHAT and CDR2 as FQDESV (reference sequence). Trimming at V came to 3 bases and at J to 4 bases, leaving 7 bases not matched to a gene. Here the CDR3 DNA reads TGTGCCAGCAGCTTCCAAGCGGGGGGGCATGCAGATACGCAGTATTTT. This gives the protein CASSFQAGGHADTQYF.

The chain employs TRBV4-2 and TRBJ1-2, with 8 nucleotides matching TRBD1. Germline CDR1 LGHNA, CDR2 YNFKEQ. V shed 1 base and J 3 bases; nucleotides not matched to a gene: 10. The CDR3 runs 17 residues. The CDR3 loop reads CASSQGSLAGGYYGYTF. In DNA, the CDR3 is TGTGCCAGCAGCCAAGGATCTCTGGCAGGGGGCTACTATGGCTACACCTTC.

The J gene is TRBJ2-5, the V gene TRBV7-2; TRBD1 matches at 9 bases. The CDR3 extends over 14 amino acids. Germline V gene data show CDR1 as SGHTA and CDR2 as FQGNSA. The trim removed 4 bases at V and 5 bases at J, leaving 5 bases unmatched. The CDR3 loop reads CASSSGQGIETQYF. DNA for the CDR3: TGTGCCAGCAGCTCCGGACAGGGGATCGAGACCCAGTACTTC.

This clone was picked up one time. The genes are TRBV19 and TRBJ1-1; D ambiguous. The CDR3 is 14 amino acids. Germline V lookup: CDR1 LNHDA, CDR2 SQIVND (reference sequence). V lost 7 bases and J 1 base, leaving 13 bases between the germline ends. The CDR3 loop is CASMRPSQNTEAFF. The CDR3 coding sequence is TGTGCCAGTATGCGCCCTTCACAGAACACTGAAGCTTTCTTT. Combining the CDR3 with reference TRBV19 and TRBJ1-1 gives the whole variable domain DGGITQSPKYLFRKEGQNVTLSCEQNLNHDAMYWYRQDPGQGLRLIYYSQIVNDFQKGDIAEGYSVSREKKESFPLTVTSAQKNPTAFYLCASMRPSQNTEAFFGQGTRLTVV.

The V call is TRBV29-1, the J call TRBJ1-2; D unclear. This CDR3 region has 14 residues. Trimming left V 4 bases short and J 4 bases short, with 16 bases between. Germline CDR1 is SQVTM and CDR2 is ANQGSEA. CDR3 nucleotide sequence: TGCAGCGTTGTAAAAGACCAGAGTGGCTATGGCTACACCTTC. It encodes CSVVKDQSGYGYTF. The complete variable domain, with remaining parts taken from reference TRBV29-1 and TRBJ1-2, reads SAVISQKPSRDICQRGTSLTIQCQVDSQVTMMFWYRQQPGQSLTLIATANQGSEATYESGFVIDKFPISRPNLTFSTLTVSNMSPEDSSIYLCSVVKDQSGYGYTFGSGTRLTVV.

The V and J genes are TRBV7-2 and TRBJ2-3; unclear D gene. The V end lost 1 base, the J end lost 2 bases, and 1 base lay between the germline ends. CDR1 is SGHTA, CDR2 FQGNSA, per germline. The CDR3 contains 12 residues. The CDR3 here is CASSLDTDTQYF. CDR3 DNA sequence: TGTGCCAGCAGCTTAGACACAGATACGCAGTATTTT.

With respect to this clone: Other DNA sequences in the sample encode the same CDR3. The chain is built from TRBV5-6 and TRBJ1-2, with 7 bases lining up with TRBD1. The CDR3 covers 12 residues. In germline, CDR1 is SGHDT, CDR2 YYEEEE. The junction had 3 bases not matched to a gene; V was cut back by 4 bases and J by 6 bases. The DNA of the CDR3 is TGTGCCAGCAGCCGCGGACAGGATGGCTACACCTTC. Translation: CASSRGQDGYTF.

The rearrangement links TRBV14 to TRBJ1-1, with D uncertain. V lost 0 bases to trimming and J lost 4 bases, with 18 bases between them. The CDR3 has 17 amino acids. Germline CDR1 and CDR2: SGHDN and FVKESK. The CDR3 nucleotides are TGTGCCAGCAGCCAAGATTGGAACCCCTTGCGGGGCACTGAAGCTTTCTTT. This encodes CASSQDWNPLRGTEAFF.

The J gene is TRBJ2-7, the V gene TRBV6-6; possibly TRBD2 for D (6 bases). The CDR3 loop spans 13 amino acids. V lost 4 bases, J lost 10 bases, and 17 bases lay in between. Per germline, CDR1 MNHNY and CDR2 SVGAGI (reference sequence). CDR3 sequence reads: CASSSRPGDLQYV. The CDR3, as DNA: TGTGCCAGCAGTTCTAGACCGGGGGATCTACAGTACGTC.